This note documents a single T cell receptor (beta chain) sequence. The data are from a study of shared clonotypes between healthy human individuals. TCRdb's copy holds only in-frame clones and misses some; the assay was immunoSEQ multiplex PCR. Seen here are 2 million to 2.5 million clones, approximately 94% observed once, and the top ten hold around 0.13%. The sample was naive CD4+ T cells sorted from blood. Subset in this sample: CD45RA+ positively selected. The source is a man between 18 and 29 years old in good health.

The CDR3 spells CASSFGRAPWGTNIQYF. CDR3 DNA: TGTGCCAGCAGCTTTGGAAGGGCCCCTTGGGGTACAAACATTCAGTACTTC. V usage is TRBV13 and J usage is TRBJ2-4; D uncertain. Trimming cost V 3 bases and J 6 bases, with 21 bases left between them. Germline assignment: CDR1 PRHDT and CDR2 FYEKMQ (reference sequence). CDR3 length equals 17 residues.